This T cell receptor (beta chain) was profiled in a study of blood T cell repertoires in COVID-19. Across the study: The United States, Italy and Spain provided the acute and convalescent COVID-19 samples. PBMCs, B-cell-depleted T cells, or T cells provided the cDNA or gDNA that made up the material.

Authors' data handling: Estimated nucleated cell counts came from reference gene primer amplification. TCRdb keeps only in-frame clones here, not all; method: immunoSEQ multiplex PCR. The V and J calls and clone size are taken from that table; D and trimming were inferred from the DNA. The table has about 160,000 clones, roughly 87% seen once. Germline V gene lookup returns CDR1 SGHRS and CDR2 YFSETQ. The CDR3 runs 19 residues. Unmatched junction bases numbered 15, after V lost 2 bases and J lost 4 bases. The chain links TRBV5-1 to TRBJ2-3; 11 nucleotides align to TRBD2. The sequence came from a woman aged 60 to 75 who had recovered from COVID-19. Sequencing was carried out using peripheral blood. CDR3: CASSLGILAGGRSPDTQYF. In DNA, the CDR3 is TGCGCCAGCAGCTTAGGGATTCTAGCGGGGGGACGATCCCCAGATACGCAGTATTTT.